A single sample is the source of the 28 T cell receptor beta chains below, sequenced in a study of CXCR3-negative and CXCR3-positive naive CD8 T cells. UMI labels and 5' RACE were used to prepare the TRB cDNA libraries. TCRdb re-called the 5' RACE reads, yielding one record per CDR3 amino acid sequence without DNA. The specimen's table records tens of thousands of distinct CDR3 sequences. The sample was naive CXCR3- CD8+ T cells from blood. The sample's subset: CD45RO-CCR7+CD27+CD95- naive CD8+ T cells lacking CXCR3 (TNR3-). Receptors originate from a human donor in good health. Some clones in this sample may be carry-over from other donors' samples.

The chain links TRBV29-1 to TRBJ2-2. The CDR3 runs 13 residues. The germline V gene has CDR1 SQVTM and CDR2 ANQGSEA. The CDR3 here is CSVDQPNTGELFF.

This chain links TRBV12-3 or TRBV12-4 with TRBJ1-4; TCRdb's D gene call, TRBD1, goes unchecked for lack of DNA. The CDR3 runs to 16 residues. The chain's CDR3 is CASSPTGGGLNEKLFF.

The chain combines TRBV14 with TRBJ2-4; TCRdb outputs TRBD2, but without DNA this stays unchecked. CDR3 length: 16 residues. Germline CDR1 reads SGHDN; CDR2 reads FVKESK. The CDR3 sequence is CASSQATGALKNIQYF.

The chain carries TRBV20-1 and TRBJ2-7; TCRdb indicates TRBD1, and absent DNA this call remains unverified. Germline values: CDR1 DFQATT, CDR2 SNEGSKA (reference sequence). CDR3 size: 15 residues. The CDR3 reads CSLPGQGPGGNEQYF.

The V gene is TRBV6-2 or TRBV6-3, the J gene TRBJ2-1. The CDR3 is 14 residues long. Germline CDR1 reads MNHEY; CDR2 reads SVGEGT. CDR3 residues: CASSYSDPYNEQFF.

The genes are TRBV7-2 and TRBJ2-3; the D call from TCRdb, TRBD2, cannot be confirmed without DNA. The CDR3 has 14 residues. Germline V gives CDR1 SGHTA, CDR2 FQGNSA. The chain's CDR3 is CASSQDSFTDTQYF.

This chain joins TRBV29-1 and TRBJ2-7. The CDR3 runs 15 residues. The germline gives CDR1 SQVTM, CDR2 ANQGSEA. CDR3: CSVEDFGQNAYEQYF.

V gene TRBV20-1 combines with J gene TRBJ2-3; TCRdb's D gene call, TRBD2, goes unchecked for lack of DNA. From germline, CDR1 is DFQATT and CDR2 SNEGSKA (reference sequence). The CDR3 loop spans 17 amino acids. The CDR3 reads CSARPRERLWGTDTQYF.

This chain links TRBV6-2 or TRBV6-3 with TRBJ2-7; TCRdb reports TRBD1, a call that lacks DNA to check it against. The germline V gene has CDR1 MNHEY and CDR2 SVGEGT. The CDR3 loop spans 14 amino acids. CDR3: CASSYIPSDYEQYF.

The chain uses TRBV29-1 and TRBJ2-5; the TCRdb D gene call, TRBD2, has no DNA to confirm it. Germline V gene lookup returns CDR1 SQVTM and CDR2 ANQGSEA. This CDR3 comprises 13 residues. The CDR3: CSVALGKGETQYF. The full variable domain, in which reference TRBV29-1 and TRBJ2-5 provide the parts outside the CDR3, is SAVISQKPSRDICQRGTSLTIQCQVDSQVTMMFWYRQQPGQSLTLIATANQGSEATYESGFVIDKFPISRPNLTFSTLTVSNMSPEDSSIYLCSVALGKGETQYFGPGTRLLVL.

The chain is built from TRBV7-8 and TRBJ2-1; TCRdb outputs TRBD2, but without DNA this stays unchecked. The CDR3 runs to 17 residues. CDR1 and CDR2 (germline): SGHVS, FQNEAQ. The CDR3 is CASSLSGGRYSYNEQFF.

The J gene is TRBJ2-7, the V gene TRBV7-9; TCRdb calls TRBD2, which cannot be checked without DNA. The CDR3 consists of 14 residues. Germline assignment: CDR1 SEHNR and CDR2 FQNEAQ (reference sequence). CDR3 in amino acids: CASSLLPSGEKQYF.

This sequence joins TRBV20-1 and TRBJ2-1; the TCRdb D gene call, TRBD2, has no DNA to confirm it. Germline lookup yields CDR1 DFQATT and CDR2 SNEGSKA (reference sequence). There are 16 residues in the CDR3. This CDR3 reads CSARELAGQSYNEQFF.

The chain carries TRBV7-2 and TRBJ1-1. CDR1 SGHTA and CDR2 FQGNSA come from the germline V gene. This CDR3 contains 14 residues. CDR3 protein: CASSLGGGDTEAFF.

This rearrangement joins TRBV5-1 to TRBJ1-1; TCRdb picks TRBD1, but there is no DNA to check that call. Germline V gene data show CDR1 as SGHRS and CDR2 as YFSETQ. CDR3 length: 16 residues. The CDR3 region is CASSWGQGGMNTEAFF. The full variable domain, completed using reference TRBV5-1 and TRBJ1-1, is KAGVTQTPRYLIKTRGQQVTLSCSPISGHRSVSWYQQTPGQGLQFLFEYFSETQRNKGNFPGRFSGRQFSNSRSEMNVSTLELGDSALYLCASSWGQGGMNTEAFFGQGTRLTVV.

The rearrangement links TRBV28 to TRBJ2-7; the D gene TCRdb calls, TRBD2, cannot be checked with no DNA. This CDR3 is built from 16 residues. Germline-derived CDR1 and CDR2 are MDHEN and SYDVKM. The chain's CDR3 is CASSLSGGREGRRWYF.

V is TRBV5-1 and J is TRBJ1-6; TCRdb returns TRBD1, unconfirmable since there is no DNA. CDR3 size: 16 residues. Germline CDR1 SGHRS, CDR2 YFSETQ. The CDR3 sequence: CASSLTSAGANSPLHF.

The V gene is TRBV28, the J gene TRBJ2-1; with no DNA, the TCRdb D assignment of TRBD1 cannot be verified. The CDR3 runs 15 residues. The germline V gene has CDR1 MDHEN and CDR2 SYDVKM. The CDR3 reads CARTEDRVSENEQFF.

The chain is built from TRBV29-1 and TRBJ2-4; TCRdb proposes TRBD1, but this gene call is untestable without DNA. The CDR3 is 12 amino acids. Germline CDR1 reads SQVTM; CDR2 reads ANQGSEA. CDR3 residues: CSVLRGENIQYF.

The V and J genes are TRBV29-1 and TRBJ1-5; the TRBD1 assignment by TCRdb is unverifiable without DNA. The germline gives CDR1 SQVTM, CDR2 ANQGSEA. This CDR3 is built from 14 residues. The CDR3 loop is CSVEEAGGDQPQHF.

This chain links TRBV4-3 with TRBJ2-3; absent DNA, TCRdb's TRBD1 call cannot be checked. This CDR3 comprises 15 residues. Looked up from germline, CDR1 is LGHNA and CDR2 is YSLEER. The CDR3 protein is CASSQQWGLADTQYF.

The CDR3 sequence: CSVVGDSLSYEQYF. The chain is built from TRBV29-1 and TRBJ2-7; the TCRdb call, TRBD2, lacks DNA for checking. CDR1 and CDR2 from the germline V gene are SQVTM and ANQGSEA. CDR3 size: 14 residues.

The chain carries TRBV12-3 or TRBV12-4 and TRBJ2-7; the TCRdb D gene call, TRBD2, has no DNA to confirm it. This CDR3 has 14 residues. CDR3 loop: CASGDTGLAVEQYF.

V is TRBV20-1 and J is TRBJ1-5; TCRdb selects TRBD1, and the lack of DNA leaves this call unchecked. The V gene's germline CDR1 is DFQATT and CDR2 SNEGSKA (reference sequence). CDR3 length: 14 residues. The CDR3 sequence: CSARDPGSNQPQHF.

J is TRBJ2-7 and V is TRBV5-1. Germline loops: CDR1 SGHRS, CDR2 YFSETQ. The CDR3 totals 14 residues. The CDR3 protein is CASSFAAASYEQYF.

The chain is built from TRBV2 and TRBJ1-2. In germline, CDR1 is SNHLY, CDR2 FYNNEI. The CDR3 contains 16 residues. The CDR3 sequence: CASSEAAGTLNYGYTF.

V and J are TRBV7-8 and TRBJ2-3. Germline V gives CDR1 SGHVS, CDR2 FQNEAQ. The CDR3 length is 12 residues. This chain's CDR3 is CASSLEGDTQYF.

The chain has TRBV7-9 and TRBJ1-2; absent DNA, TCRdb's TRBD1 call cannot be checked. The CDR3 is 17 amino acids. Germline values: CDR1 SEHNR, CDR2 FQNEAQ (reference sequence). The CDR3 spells CASSPTDPDREDYGYTF. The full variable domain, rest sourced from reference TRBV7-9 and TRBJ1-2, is DTGVSQNPRHKITKRGQNVTFRCDPISEHNRLYWYRQTLGQGPEFLTYFQNEAQLEKSRLLSDRFSAERPKGSFSTLEIQRTEQGDSAMYLCASSPTDPDREDYGYTFGSGTRLTVV.